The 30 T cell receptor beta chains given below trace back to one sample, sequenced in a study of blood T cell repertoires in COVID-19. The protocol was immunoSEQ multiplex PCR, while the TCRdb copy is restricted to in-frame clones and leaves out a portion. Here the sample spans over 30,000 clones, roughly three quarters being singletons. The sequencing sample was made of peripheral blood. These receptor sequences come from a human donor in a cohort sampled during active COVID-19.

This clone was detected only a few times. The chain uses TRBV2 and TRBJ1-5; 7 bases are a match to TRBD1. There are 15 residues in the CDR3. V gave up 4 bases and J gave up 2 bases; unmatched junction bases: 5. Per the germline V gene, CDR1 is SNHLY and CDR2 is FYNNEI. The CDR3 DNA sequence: TGTGCCAGCAGTGTTATCGGACAGGGCAATCAGCCCCAGCATTTT. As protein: CASSVIGQGNQPQHF.

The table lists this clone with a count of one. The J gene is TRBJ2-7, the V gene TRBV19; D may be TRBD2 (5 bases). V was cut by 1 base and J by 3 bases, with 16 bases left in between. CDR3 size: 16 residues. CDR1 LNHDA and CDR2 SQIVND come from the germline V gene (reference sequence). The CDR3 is CASSIGPQAAHYEQYF. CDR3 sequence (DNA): TGTGCCAGTAGTATAGGTCCCCAAGCGGCCCACTACGAGCAGTACTTC.

Written as DNA, the CDR3 is TGTGCCAGCAGCGGGAGTGGGGTGGCTGAAGCTTTCTTT. Translation: CASSGSGVAEAFF. The gene calls are TRBV11-3 and TRBJ1-1; D remains unclear. The germline V and J ends were trimmed by 5 bases and 6 bases, with 13 bases remaining between them. CDR1 and CDR2 (germline): SGHNT, YENEEA. This CDR3 region has 13 residues.

The DNA of the CDR3 is TGTGCCACCAGCACTAGCGGGAGTTCGTATGAGCAGTTCTTC. It is translated as CATSTSGSSYEQFF. The rearrangement joins TRBV24-1 to TRBJ2-1; 11 positions match TRBD2. The CDR3 sequence is 14 residues long. Germline-derived CDR1 and CDR2 are KGHDR and SFDVKD. V was clipped by 7 bases and J by 8 bases; unmatched bases: 6.

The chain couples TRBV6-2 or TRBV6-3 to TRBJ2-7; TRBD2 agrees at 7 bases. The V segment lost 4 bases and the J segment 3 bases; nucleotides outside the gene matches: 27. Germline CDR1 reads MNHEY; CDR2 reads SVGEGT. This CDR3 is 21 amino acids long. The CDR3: CASSFPPTPFTKRGKSYEQYF. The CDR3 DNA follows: TGTGCCAGCAGTTTCCCTCCGACTCCTTTTACGAAGCGGGGTAAGAGCTACGAGCAGTACTTC.

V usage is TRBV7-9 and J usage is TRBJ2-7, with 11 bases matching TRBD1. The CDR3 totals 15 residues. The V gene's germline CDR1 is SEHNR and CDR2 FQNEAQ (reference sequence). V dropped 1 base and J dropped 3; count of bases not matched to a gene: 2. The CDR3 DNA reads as TGTGCCAGCAGCTTAGGGGACAGGGGGATCTACGAGCAGTACTTC. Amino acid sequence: CASSLGDRGIYEQYF.

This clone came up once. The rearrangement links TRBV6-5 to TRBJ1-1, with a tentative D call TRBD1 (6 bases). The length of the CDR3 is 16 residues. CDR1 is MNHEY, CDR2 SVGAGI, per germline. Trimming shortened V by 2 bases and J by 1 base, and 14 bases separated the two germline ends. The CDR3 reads CASSYRTVAQNTEAFF. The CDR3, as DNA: TGTGCCAGCAGTTACCGGACAGTGGCCCAGAACACTGAAGCTTTCTTT.

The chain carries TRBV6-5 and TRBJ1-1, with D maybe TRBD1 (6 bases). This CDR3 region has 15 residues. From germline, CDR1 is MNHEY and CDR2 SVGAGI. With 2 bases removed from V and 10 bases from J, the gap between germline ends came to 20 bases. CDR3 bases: TGTGCCAGCAGTTACGGGCGGGGGGGCGCCTCGGCAGCTTTCTTT. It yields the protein CASSYGRGGASAAFF.

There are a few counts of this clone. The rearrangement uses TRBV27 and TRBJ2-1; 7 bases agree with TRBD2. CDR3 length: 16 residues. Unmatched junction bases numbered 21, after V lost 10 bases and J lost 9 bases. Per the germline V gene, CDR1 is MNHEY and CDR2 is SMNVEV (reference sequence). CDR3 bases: TGTGCCACCAGGACTAGTAGCACCACAAGGGGAATTGAGCAGTTCTTC. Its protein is CATRTSSTTRGIEQFF.

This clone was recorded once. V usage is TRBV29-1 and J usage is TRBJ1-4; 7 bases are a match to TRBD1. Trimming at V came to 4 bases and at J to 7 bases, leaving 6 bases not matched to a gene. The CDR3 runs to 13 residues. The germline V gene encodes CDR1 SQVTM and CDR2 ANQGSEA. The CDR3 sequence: CSVGVTGAEKLFF. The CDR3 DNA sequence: TGCAGCGTTGGTGTTACAGGGGCTGAAAAACTGTTTTTT.

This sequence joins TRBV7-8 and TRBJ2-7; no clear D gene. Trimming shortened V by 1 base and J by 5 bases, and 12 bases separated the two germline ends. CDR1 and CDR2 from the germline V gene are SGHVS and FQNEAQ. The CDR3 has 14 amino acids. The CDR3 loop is CASSLGGVGDEQYF. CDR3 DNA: TGTGCCAGCAGCTTAGGCGGCGTCGGAGACGAGCAGTACTTC.

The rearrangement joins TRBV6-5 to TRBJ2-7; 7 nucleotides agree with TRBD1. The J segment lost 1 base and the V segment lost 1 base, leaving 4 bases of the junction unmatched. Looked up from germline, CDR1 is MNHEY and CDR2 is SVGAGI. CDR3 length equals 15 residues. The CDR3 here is CASSYFGTDSYEQYF. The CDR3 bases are TGTGCCAGCAGTTACTTCGGGACAGATTCCTACGAGCAGTACTTC.

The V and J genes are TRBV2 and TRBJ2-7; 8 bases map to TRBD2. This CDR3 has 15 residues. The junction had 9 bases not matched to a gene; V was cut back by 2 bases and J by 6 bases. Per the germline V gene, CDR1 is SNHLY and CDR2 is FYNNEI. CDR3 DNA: TGTGCCAGCAGTGAATTGGCGGGGGGTTATTCCGAGCAGTACTTC. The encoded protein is CASSELAGGYSEQYF.

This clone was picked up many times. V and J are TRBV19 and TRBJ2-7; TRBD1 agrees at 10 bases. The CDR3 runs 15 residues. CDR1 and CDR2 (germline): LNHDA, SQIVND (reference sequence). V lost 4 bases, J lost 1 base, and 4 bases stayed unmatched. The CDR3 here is CASSRSGQGSYEQYF. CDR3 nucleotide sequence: TGTGCCAGTAGTAGATCGGGACAGGGGTCCTACGAGCAGTACTTC.

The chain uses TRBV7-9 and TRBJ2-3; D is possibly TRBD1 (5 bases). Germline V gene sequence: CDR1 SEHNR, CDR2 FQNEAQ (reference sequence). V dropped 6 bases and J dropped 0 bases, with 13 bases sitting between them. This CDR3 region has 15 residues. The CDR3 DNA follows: TGTGCCAGCAGACCGGTAGGGGCGAGCACAGATACGCAGTATTTT. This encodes CASRPVGASTDTQYF.

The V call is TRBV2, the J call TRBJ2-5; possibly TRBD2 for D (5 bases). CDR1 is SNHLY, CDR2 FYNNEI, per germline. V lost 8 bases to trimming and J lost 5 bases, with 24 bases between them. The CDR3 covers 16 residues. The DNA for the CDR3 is TGTGCCAGCGGGAGTGGAGGTAGCAAGTGGACGGAGACCCAGTACTTC. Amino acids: CASGSGGSKWTETQYF.

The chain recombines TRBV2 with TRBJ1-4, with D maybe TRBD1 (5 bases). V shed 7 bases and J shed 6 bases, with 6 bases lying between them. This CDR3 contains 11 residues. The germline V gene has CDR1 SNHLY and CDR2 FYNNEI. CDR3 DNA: TGTGCCAGCAAGACAGATGAAAAACTGTTTTTT. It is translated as CASKTDEKLFF.

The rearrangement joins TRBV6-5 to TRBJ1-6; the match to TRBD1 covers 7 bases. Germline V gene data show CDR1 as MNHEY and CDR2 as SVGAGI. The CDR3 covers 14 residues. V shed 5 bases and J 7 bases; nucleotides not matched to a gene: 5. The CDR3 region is CASSKGTENSPLHF. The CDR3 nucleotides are TGTGCCAGCAGTAAGGGGACAGAGAATTCACCCCTCCACTTT.

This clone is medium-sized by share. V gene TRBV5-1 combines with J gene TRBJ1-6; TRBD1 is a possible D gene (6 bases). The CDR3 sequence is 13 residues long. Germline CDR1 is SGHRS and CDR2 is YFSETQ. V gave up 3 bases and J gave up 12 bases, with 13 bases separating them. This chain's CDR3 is CASSSEGDRPLHF. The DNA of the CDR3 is TGCGCCAGCAGCTCCGAGGGGGATAGACCCCTCCACTTT.

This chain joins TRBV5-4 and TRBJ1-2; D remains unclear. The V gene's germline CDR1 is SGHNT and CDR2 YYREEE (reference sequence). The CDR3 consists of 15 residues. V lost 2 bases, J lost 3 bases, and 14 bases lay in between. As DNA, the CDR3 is TGTGCCAGCAGCTTTATTTTATCAGGCGACTATGGCTACACCTTC. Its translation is CASSFILSGDYGYTF.

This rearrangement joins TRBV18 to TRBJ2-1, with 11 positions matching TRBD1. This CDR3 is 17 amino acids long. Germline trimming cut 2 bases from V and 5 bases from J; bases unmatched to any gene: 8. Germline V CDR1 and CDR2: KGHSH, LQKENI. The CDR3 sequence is CASSPKKGQGGNNEQFF. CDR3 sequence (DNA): TGTGCCAGCTCACCAAAAAAGGGACAGGGGGGGAACAATGAGCAGTTCTTC.

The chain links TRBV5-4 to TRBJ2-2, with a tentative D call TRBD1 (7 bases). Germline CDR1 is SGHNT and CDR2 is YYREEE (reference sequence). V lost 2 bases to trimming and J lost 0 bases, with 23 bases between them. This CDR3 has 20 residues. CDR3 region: CASSLGGWWGQPTNTGELFF. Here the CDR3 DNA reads TGTGCCAGCAGCTTAGGGGGGTGGTGGGGACAGCCTACGAACACCGGGGAGCTGTTTTTT. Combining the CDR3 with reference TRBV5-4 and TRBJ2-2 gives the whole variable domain ETGVTQSPTHLIKTRGQQVTLRCSSQSGHNTVSWYQQALGQGPQFIFQYYREEENGRGNFPPRFSGLQFPNYSSELNVNALELDDSALYLCASSLGGWWGQPTNTGELFFGEGSRLTVL.

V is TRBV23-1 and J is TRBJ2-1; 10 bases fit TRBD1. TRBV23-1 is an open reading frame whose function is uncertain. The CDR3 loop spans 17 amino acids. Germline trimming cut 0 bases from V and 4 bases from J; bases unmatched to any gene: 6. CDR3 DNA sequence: TGCGCCAGCAGTCAATCTCGACAGGGGGCGAGGTACAATGAGCAGTTCTTC. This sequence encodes CASSQSRQGARYNEQFF.

The CDR3 nucleotides are TGTGCCAGCAGCCAGGCGACAGGGGGCGGGGAGCTGTTTTTT. This translates into CASSQATGGGELFF. The chain couples TRBV14 to TRBJ2-2, with 9 bases aligning to TRBD1. V shed 3 bases and J 7 bases; nucleotides not matched to a gene: 3. The CDR3 has 14 amino acids. Per the germline V gene, CDR1 is SGHDN and CDR2 is FVKESK.

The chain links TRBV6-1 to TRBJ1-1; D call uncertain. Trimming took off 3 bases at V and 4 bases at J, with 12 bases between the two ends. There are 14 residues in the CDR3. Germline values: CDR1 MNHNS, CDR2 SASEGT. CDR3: CASSDGWSGTEAFF. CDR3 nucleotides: TGTGCCAGCAGTGACGGGTGGAGCGGCACTGAAGCTTTCTTT.

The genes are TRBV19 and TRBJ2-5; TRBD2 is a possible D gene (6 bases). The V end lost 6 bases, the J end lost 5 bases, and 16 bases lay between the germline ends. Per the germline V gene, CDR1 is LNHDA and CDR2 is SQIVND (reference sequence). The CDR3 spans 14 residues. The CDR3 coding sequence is TGTGCCAGTAGCCAACTCGGGGCGGGGGAGACCCAGTACTTC. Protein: CASSQLGAGETQYF. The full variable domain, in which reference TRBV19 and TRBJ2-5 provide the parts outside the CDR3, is DGGITQSPKYLFRKEGQNVTLSCEQNLNHDAMYWYRQDPGQGLRLIYYSQIVNDFQKGDIAEGYSVSREKKESFPLTVTSAQKNPTAFYLCASSQLGAGETQYFGPGTRLLVL.

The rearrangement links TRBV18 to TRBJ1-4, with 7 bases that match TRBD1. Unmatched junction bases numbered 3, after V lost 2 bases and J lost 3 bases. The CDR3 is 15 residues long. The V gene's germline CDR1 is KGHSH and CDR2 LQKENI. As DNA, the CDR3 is TGTGCCAGCTCACCAATCACAGGGGCTAATGAAAAACTGTTTTTT. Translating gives CASSPITGANEKLFF.

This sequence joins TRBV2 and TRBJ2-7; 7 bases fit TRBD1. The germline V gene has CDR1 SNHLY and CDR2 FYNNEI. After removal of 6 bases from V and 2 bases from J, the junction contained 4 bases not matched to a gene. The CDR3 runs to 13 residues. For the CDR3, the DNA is TGTGCCAGCAGCCGGGACAGTCCCTACGAGCAGTACTTC. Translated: CASSRDSPYEQYF.

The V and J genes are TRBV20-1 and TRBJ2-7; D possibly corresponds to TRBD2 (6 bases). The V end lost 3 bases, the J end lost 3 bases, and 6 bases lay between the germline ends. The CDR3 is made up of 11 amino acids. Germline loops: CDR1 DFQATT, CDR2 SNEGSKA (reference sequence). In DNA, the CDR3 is TGCAGTGCTAGGGGGGGCTACGAGCAGTACTTC. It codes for CSARGGYEQYF.

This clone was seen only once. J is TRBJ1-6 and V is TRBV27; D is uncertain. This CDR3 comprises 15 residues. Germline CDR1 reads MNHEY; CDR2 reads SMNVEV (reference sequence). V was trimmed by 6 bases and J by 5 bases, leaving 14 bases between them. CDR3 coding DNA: TGTGCCAGCAGGATTACGAGACAACATAATTCACCCCTCCACTTT. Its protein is CASRITRQHNSPLHF.